These 15 T cell receptor beta chains originate from one sample sequenced in a study of T cells in Graves' hyperthyroidism and ophthalmopathy. RNA transcripts served as the template for amplifying TCR beta CDR3 regions. When the TCR CDR3 underwent first-round RT-PCR, the HTBI primer set was used. TCRdb used MiXCR to reprocess the multiplex PCR reads, holding one entry per CDR3 protein. The profile shows around 720,000 distinct CDR3 sequences, just over 35% of them singletons. The sample was blood. All receptors derive from a woman between 35 and 50 years old with Graves' hyperthyroidism.

This rearrangement joins TRBV6-5 to TRBJ1-2, with D perhaps TRBD1 (5 bases). V was clipped by 4 bases and J by 7 bases, with 16 bases between them. CDR1 is MNHEY and CDR2 is SVGAGI in the germline V gene. The CDR3 spans 14 residues. The CDR3 protein is CASSSTPGKPGYTF. DNA of the CDR3: TGTGCCAGCAGTTCGACCCCAGGGAAACCTGGCTACACCTTC.

Worth noting for this clonotype: The missing conserved phenylalanine or tryptophan at the end of this CDR3 makes a read error likely. The limits of the CDR3 on the DNA are not certain, so only TCRdb's listed CDR3 is given. The chain employs TRBV2 and TRBJ1-6; TRBD1, the D gene given by the table, was not confirmed from the DNA. The CDR3 region is 8 residues in length, termini included. CDR1 is SNHLY, CDR2 FYNNEI, per germline. CDR3 sequence reads: CASSAPGQ.

This sequence joins TRBV5-6 and TRBJ1-1, with D maybe TRBD1 (5 bases). The CDR3 loop spans 12 amino acids. The V gene lost 7 bases and the J gene lost 5 bases, with 12 bases spanning the gap. Germline CDR1 reads SGHDT; CDR2 reads YYEEEE. The CDR3 bases are TGTGCCAGCGAAAAAGAGGGGACTGAAGCTTTCTTT. Amino acids: CASEKEGTEAFF. The complete variable domain, with remaining parts taken from reference TRBV5-6 and TRBJ1-1, reads DAGVTQSPTHLIKTRGQQVTLRCSPKSGHDTVSWYQQALGQGPQFIFQYYEEEERQRGNFPDRFSGHQFPNYSSELNVNALLLGDSALYLCASEKEGTEAFFGQGTRLTVV.

CDR3 amino acids: CASSPLAGAFEQYF. DNA of the CDR3: TGCGCCAGCAGTCCACTAGCGGGGGCCTTCGAGCAGTACTTC. The V gene is TRBV10-1, the J gene TRBJ2-7; 11 nucleotides agree with TRBD2. The CDR3 covers 14 residues. Per the germline V gene, CDR1 is WNHNN and CDR2 is SYGVQD (reference sequence). Trimming cost V 5 bases and J 6 bases; bases outside gene matches: 6.

This clonotype was seen more than once but under ten times. The V gene is TRBV20-1, the J gene TRBJ2-7; perhaps TRBD1 as D (5 bases). This CDR3 spans 17 amino acids. Trimming stripped 0 bases from V and 9 bases from J, with 27 bases between. The germline V gene encodes CDR1 DFQATT and CDR2 SNEGSKA (reference sequence). CDR3 sequence (DNA): TGCAGTGCTAGAGATAAGGGGTCTGGGGCTCTACTACGAGGGCAGTACTTC. Translated, it gives CSARDKGSGALLRGQYF.

This clonotype appeared many times. This chain links TRBV10-3 with TRBJ2-7; no firm D call. Per germline, CDR1 ENHRY and CDR2 SYGVKD. CDR3 length: 15 residues. Trimming took 4 bases from V and 0 from J, leaving 13 bases between them. As DNA, the CDR3 is TGTGCCATCAGTGGACAACAAACCATCTCCTACGAGCAGTACTTC. Translation: CAISGQQTISYEQYF.

This clonotype was found a few times. The chain is built from TRBV7-9 and TRBJ1-2, with 11 bases lining up with TRBD1. J was trimmed by 8 bases and V by 4 bases; bases with no gene match: 6. The CDR3 is 14 residues long. CDR1 and CDR2 (germline): SEHNR, FQNEAQ (reference sequence). CDR3 loop: CASSSQGTGGGYTF. The CDR3 nucleotides are TGTGCCAGCAGCTCACAAGGGACAGGGGGAGGCTACACCTTC.

This clonotype was found a few times. The gene calls are TRBV14 and TRBJ1-2; 7 bases align to TRBD1. V dropped 8 bases and J dropped 8; count of bases not matched to a gene: 8. CDR1 is SGHDN, CDR2 FVKESK, per germline. The CDR3 consists of 12 residues. CDR3 sequence: CASSWDSNGYTF. For the CDR3, the DNA is TGTGCCAGCTCCTGGGACAGTAACGGCTACACCTTC.

This chain uses TRBV6-6 with TRBJ2-2; 10 bases fit TRBD2. This CDR3 contains 16 residues. Trimming at V came to 2 bases and at J to 1 base, leaving 1 base not matched to a gene. In germline, CDR1 is MNHNY, CDR2 SVGAGI (reference sequence). The CDR3 sequence is CASSYVAGGNTGELFF. CDR3 bases: TGTGCCAGCAGTTACGTAGCGGGGGGGAACACCGGGGAGCTGTTTTTT.

V usage is TRBV5-1 and J usage is TRBJ1-5; 8 bases map to TRBD1. The CDR3 spans 17 residues. Looked up from germline, CDR1 is SGHRS and CDR2 is YFSETQ. Trimming at V came to 7 bases and at J to 12 bases, leaving 24 bases not matched to a gene. The CDR3 is CASGWGQDGVTVELQHF. Here the CDR3 DNA reads TGCGCCAGCGGCTGGGGACAGGATGGAGTCACAGTCGAGCTCCAGCATTTT.

In this sample, this clonotype turned up many times. The chain employs TRBV7-9 and TRBJ1-6, with TRBD1 matching 7 bases. Per the germline V gene, CDR1 is SEHNR and CDR2 is FQNEAQ (reference sequence). CDR3 length: 15 amino acids. J was trimmed by 7 bases and V by 3 bases; bases with no gene match: 6. CDR3 residues: CASSFTGDGNSPLHF. The CDR3 DNA follows: TGTGCCAGCAGCTTTACAGGGGATGGGAATTCACCCCTCCACTTT.

The V and J genes are TRBV20-1 and TRBJ2-3; TRBD1 matches at 7 bases. This CDR3 has 12 residues. Germline CDR1 DFQATT, CDR2 SNEGSKA (reference sequence). Losses at the gene ends were 3 bases for V and 3 bases for J; bases not matched to a gene: 0. CDR3 sequence reads: CSARDRTDTQYF. CDR3 bases: TGCAGTGCTAGGGACAGGACAGATACGCAGTATTTT.

In its sample, this clonotype was seen many times. The chain combines TRBV24-1 with TRBJ2-5, with no clear D. CDR1 is KGHDR and CDR2 is SFDVKD in the germline V gene. The CDR3 is 13 residues long. V lost 4 bases and J 5 bases, leaving 10 bases between the germline ends. The CDR3 sequence is CATSDPIEETQYF. The CDR3 DNA reads TGTGCCACCAGTGACCCTATAGAGGAGACCCAGTACTTC.

CDR3 sequence (DNA): TGTGCCAGCAGTCGAACAGGGGGAATTAATGAAAAACTGTTTTTT. Translating it yields CASSRTGGINEKLFF. This chain joins TRBV12-3 or TRBV12-4 and TRBJ1-4; 8 bases agree with TRBD1. V dropped 5 bases and J dropped 4; count of bases not matched to a gene: 6. The CDR3 is made up of 15 amino acids.

This clonotype was seen at least ten times. V usage is TRBV5-1 and J usage is TRBJ1-1; TRBD1 matches at 8 bases. Looked up from germline, CDR1 is SGHRS and CDR2 is YFSETQ. The V segment lost 4 bases and the J segment 3 bases; nucleotides outside the gene matches: 14. CDR3 length equals 17 residues. The CDR3 DNA is TGCGCCAGCAGCGACTCAGACAGGGGAAGGATGGACACTGAAGCTTTCTTT. Its translation is CASSDSDRGRMDTEAFF. Supplemented by reference TRBV5-1 and TRBJ1-1, the full variable domain reads KAGVTQTPRYLIKTRGQQVTLSCSPISGHRSVSWYQQTPGQGLQFLFEYFSETQRNKGNFPGRFSGRQFSNSRSEMNVSTLELGDSALYLCASSDSDRGRMDTEAFFGQGTRLTVV.